The TCR beta chain under discussion was sequenced for a study of cytomegalovirus exposure and HLA in healthy donors. Both 60 Vbeta primers and 13 Jbeta primers went into the PCR. Only in-frame clones appear in the TCRdb table, and some are missing; sequencing was by immunoSEQ multiplex PCR. There are 85,000 to 130,000 clones in the sample; 60% to 80% occur only once, and roughly 2.5% lies in the top ten. V lost 2 bases, J lost 9 bases, and 4 bases stayed unmatched. CDR1 and CDR2 (germline): MGHDK, SYGVNS. This CDR3 has 15 residues. A few counts support this clone. Sequencing was carried out using PBMCs. The clonotype was recovered from a man in his forties in good health and CMV-seronegative. The J gene is TRBJ2-1, the V gene TRBV25-1; 13 bases agree with TRBD2. DNA for the CDR3: TGTGCCAGCAGTGAACCCGGGACTAGCGGGGTTGAGCAGTTCTTC. This encodes CASSEPGTSGVEQFF.